The rows below give T cell receptor beta chains drawn from one sample of a study of T cell responses to AZD1222 COVID-19 vaccine. Generated by immunoSEQ multiplex PCR, the TCRdb table keeps only in-frame clones and is missing some. The table shows more than 95,000 clones, with roughly 86% occurring only once. The material sequenced was peripheral blood, taken 28 days after the second AZD1222 dose. These TCRs come from an adult who received the AZD1222 COVID-19 vaccine. The conserved cysteine and the conserved F or W are not part of the CDR3 here. A D gene is named only where the DNA matches it firmly.

V,D,J,CDR3
TRBV9,-,TRBJ2-3,ASSVAIGTDTQY
TRBV6-5,-,TRBJ1-5,ASRGPGGGNQPQH
TRBV12-3/TRBV12-4,-,TRBJ1-2,ASSLGGVAGYT
TRBV6-2/TRBV6-3,-,TRBJ1-5,ASSYHRDQPQH
TRBV5-1,-,TRBJ1-3,ASSLAGDRNTIY
TRBV6-2/TRBV6-3,-,TRBJ2-5,ASSSSVTGETQY
TRBV6-5,TRBD1,TRBJ2-4,ASSYETGANIQY
TRBV12-3/TRBV12-4,-,TRBJ1-5,ASRVNDQPQH
TRBV3-1/TRBV3-2,TRBD1,TRBJ2-7,ASSHFDRVGEQY
TRBV6-5,TRBD1,TRBJ1-1,ASSKDRGISEAF
TRBV29-1,TRBD1,TRBJ2-3,SVTPGQGITDTQY
TRBV18,-,TRBJ2-1,ASSPPPQIGYNEQF
TRBV5-1,-,TRBJ2-1,ASQGDYPYNEQF
TRBV5-1,TRBD2,TRBJ2-5,ASRSGGFQETQY
TRBV5-1,TRBD2,TRBJ2-7,ASSLVGGSYEQY
TRBV18,TRBD1,TRBJ1-5,ASSTISPAARRLTGVNQPQH
TRBV9,-,TRBJ1-1,ASSVLGYMNTEAF
TRBV5-1,TRBD2,TRBJ2-7,ASSLGGTLGSYEQY
TRBV5-1,-,TRBJ1-3,ASSLATGLAGNTIY
TRBV18,-,TRBJ2-7,ASSPRTDYEQY
TRBV4-3,-,TRBJ1-3,ASSQGPPGNTIY
TRBV28,TRBD1,TRBJ1-1,ASIETGAFLNTEAF
TRBV5-1,-,TRBJ1-4,ASRLDSYNEKLF
TRBV27,-,TRBJ1-3,ASSLGAVGTTIY
TRBV6-5,TRBD1,TRBJ2-7,ASRQWDRGQDEQY
TRBV12-5,-,TRBJ2-2,ASGSLTGRYTGELF
TRBV25-1,-,TRBJ1-2,ASSEQVHYGYT
TRBV7-9,-,TRBJ1-2,ASRPGGNYGYT
TRBV7-2,-,TRBJ2-2,ASSQIGAGNAGELF
TRBV27,TRBD1,TRBJ2-7,ASRTGPHEQY
TRBV2,TRBD1,TRBJ2-2,ASSGSGGAGELF